Listed below are T cell receptor beta chains from one sample, sequenced in a study of blood T cell repertoires in COVID-19. Data came from immunoSEQ multiplex PCR; TCRdb stores just in-frame clones and leaves some out. Seen here are 150,000 to 200,000 clones, 80% to 90% observed once, and the top ten hold over 0.7%. Sequenced sample: peripheral blood. The source of these receptors is a woman aged 18 to 35 who had recovered from COVID-19. Both conserved end residues are part of each CDR3. A D gene is named only where the DNA matches it firmly. A clone size is listed for some rows: how often the clone was seen (once, few, many), or a class if it is expanded.

J: TRBJ2-1
size: .
V: TRBV28
D: TRBD2
DNA: TGTGCCAGCAGGGCGGCGGGAGGGGGCTACAATGAGCAGTTCTTC
CDR3: CASRAAGGGYNEQFF

J: TRBJ2-7
size: .
V: TRBV5-4
D: .
DNA: TGTGCCAGCAGCTTGGACAGAATCTACGAGCAGTACTTC
CDR3: CASSLDRIYEQYF

J: TRBJ2-5
size: .
V: TRBV11-1
D: .
DNA: TGTGCCAGCAGCTTAAGCGGGTCGGCAGCCGCGGGGACCCAGTACTTC
CDR3: CASSLSGSAAAGTQYF

J: TRBJ1-1
size: .
V: TRBV10-3
D: TRBD1
DNA: TGTGCCATCAGTGAGTCAGACAGGGAATGGGGTTTCTTT
CDR3: CAISESDREWGFF

J: TRBJ1-1
size: few
V: TRBV4-1
D: .
DNA: TGCGCCAGCAGCCAAGAGGATGGGGCAGTTGGGACTATGAACACTGAAGCTTTCTTT
CDR3: CASSQEDGAVGTMNTEAFF

J: TRBJ1-5
size: once
V: TRBV5-3
D: .
DNA: TGTGCCAGAAGCTTGGAGGGTCGCAGGGGCAGGGTCACTCAGCCCCAGCATTTT
CDR3: CARSLEGRRGRVTQPQHF

J: TRBJ2-2
size: .
V: TRBV7-2
D: .
DNA: TGTGCCAGCAGCCCAGGGGTATCGGGGACCGGGGAGCTGTTTTTT
CDR3: CASSPGVSGTGELFF

J: TRBJ2-1
size: .
V: TRBV6-5
D: TRBD2
DNA: TGTGCCAGCTCGGTGGGGGGGAGTATGAAGAATGAGCAGTTCTTC
CDR3: CASSVGGSMKNEQFF

J: TRBJ1-3
size: .
V: TRBV11-2
D: .
DNA: TGTGCCAGCAGCTTAGTTCCGGACACCATATATTTT
CDR3: CASSLVPDTIYF

J: TRBJ2-3
size: .
V: TRBV13
D: TRBD2
DNA: TGTGCCAGCAGCCTCGGACTAGCGGGACGGGTCTCAGATACGCAGTATTTT
CDR3: CASSLGLAGRVSDTQYF

J: TRBJ2-2
size: .
V: TRBV5-5
D: .
DNA: TGTGCCAGCAGGCTACCGGGTCTTAACACCGGGGAGCTGTTTTTT
CDR3: CASRLPGLNTGELFF

J: TRBJ2-2
size: .
V: TRBV29-1
D: .
DNA: TGCAGCGTTCGACAGCAATCGAACACCGGGGAGCTGTTTTTT
CDR3: CSVRQQSNTGELFF

J: TRBJ2-1
size: .
V: TRBV6-6
D: .
DNA: TGTGCCAGCAGTCCCCAGGGGATCGATGAGCAGTTCTTC
CDR3: CASSPQGIDEQFF

J: TRBJ2-1
size: .
V: TRBV4-1
D: .
DNA: TGCGCCAGCAGCCAAGATAAGTGGCCCTCCTACAATGAGCAGTTCTTC
CDR3: CASSQDKWPSYNEQFF

J: TRBJ2-5
size: .
V: TRBV24-1
D: .
DNA: TGTGCCACCAGTGACCCCGGGGGATACGAGACCCAGTACTTC
CDR3: CATSDPGGYETQYF

J: TRBJ2-3
size: once
V: TRBV5-4
D: .
DNA: TGTGCCAGCAGCTGGGGCAACACAGATACGCAGTATTTT
CDR3: CASSWGNTDTQYF

J: TRBJ2-5
size: .
V: TRBV7-8
D: TRBD2
DNA: TGTGCCAGCAGCTCACCTAGCGGGGGCGGGACCCAGTACTTC
CDR3: CASSSPSGGGTQYF

J: TRBJ2-1
size: .
V: TRBV4-1
D: TRBD2
DNA: TGCGCCAGCAGCCAAAGGACTAGCGGTAGCGGTATCTACAATGAGCAGTTCTTC
CDR3: CASSQRTSGSGIYNEQFF

J: TRBJ1-1
size: once
V: TRBV11-3
D: .
DNA: TGTGCCAGCAGCTTAACGGGGAACACTGAAGCTTTCTTT
CDR3: CASSLTGNTEAFF

J: TRBJ2-2
size: .
V: TRBV15
D: TRBD2
DNA: TGTGCCACCACAGCGGGATATGGCACCGGGGAGCTGTTTTTT
CDR3: CATTAGYGTGELFF

J: TRBJ1-2
size: once
V: TRBV19
D: .
DNA: TGTGCCAGTAGTATGTACAGGGAAGGCTACACCTTC
CDR3: CASSMYREGYTF

J: TRBJ2-3
size: .
V: TRBV3-1/TRBV3-2
D: TRBD2
DNA: TGTGCCAGCAGCCTCCCTGAGCGGGACCCAGATACGCAGTATTTT
CDR3: CASSLPERDPDTQYF

J: TRBJ1-3
size: .
V: TRBV7-2
D: .
DNA: TGTGCCAGCAGCTACGTTCTACCTGGAAACACCATATATTTT
CDR3: CASSYVLPGNTIYF

J: TRBJ1-1
size: .
V: TRBV5-1
D: .
DNA: TGCGCCAGCACGGCGGGCACTGAAGCTTTCTTT
CDR3: CASTAGTEAFF

J: TRBJ1-1
size: .
V: TRBV30
D: .
DNA: TGTGCCTGGAGTGTTCGAACGACAGCGCCCATAAACACTGAAGCTTTCTTT
CDR3: CAWSVRTTAPINTEAFF

J: TRBJ1-2
size: .
V: TRBV5-1
D: TRBD1
DNA: TGCGCCAGCAGCAACGGGACAGGGAACTATGGCTACACCTTC
CDR3: CASSNGTGNYGYTF

J: TRBJ1-5
size: .
V: TRBV19
D: TRBD1
DNA: TGTGCCAGTAGTTTCCGACAGGGAAGCAATCAGCCCCAGCATTTT
CDR3: CASSFRQGSNQPQHF

J: TRBJ2-7
size: .
V: TRBV6-5
D: .
DNA: TGTGCCAGCAGTTACGGAGGGGCGAACTCCTACGAGCAGTACTTC
CDR3: CASSYGGANSYEQYF

J: TRBJ1-4
size: .
V: TRBV7-8
D: TRBD1
DNA: TGTGCCAGCAGCTTAAGCGGGACAGGGTTTGTCGAAAAACTGTTTTTT
CDR3: CASSLSGTGFVEKLFF

J: TRBJ2-1
size: .
V: TRBV27
D: TRBD2
DNA: TGTGCCAGCTGGGGGAACGGGGGGGCGAATGAACAGTTCTTC
CDR3: CASWGNGGANEQFF

J: TRBJ1-3
size: .
V: TRBV5-4
D: .
DNA: TGTGCCAGCAGCCCAGGACAGCCACTCGGCTCTGGAAACACCATATATTTT
CDR3: CASSPGQPLGSGNTIYF

J: TRBJ2-6
size: .
V: TRBV6-1
D: .
DNA: TGTGCCAGCAGTGAATGGGCTAGCTGGGTGACTGGGGCCAACGTCCTGACTTTC
CDR3: CASSEWASWVTGANVLTF

J: TRBJ1-1
size: .
V: TRBV5-1
D: .
DNA: TGCGCCAGCAGGCGGATGAACACTGAAGCTTTCTTT
CDR3: CASRRMNTEAFF

J: TRBJ2-1
size: .
V: TRBV4-1
D: .
DNA: TGCGCCAGCAGCCAAGATCATTACAATGAGCAGTTCTTC
CDR3: CASSQDHYNEQFF

J: TRBJ1-6
size: .
V: TRBV6-5
D: .
DNA: TGTGCCAGCAGTTGGGAAAGGGGGTCTTCACCCCTCCACTTT
CDR3: CASSWERGSSPLHF

J: TRBJ2-5
size: .
V: TRBV11-2
D: .
DNA: TGTGCCAGCAGCTTAAACCCCAGGGGCAGGGCGCAAGAGACCCAGTACTTC
CDR3: CASSLNPRGRAQETQYF

J: TRBJ1-1
size: .
V: TRBV4-2
D: .
DNA: TGTGCCAGCAGCCCCGAGCGGACTGAAGCTTTCTTT
CDR3: CASSPERTEAFF

J: TRBJ1-1
size: .
V: TRBV6-1
D: .
DNA: TGTGCCAGCAGTGAGCGGGATGAGGGCACTGAAGCTTTCTTT
CDR3: CASSERDEGTEAFF

J: TRBJ1-2
size: .
V: TRBV5-1
D: .
DNA: TGCGCCAGCAGCTTGGAAGGAGATGGCTACACCTTC
CDR3: CASSLEGDGYTF

J: TRBJ1-6
size: .
V: TRBV9
D: TRBD1
DNA: TGTGCCAGCAGCGTAGGGGACAGGGATAATTCACCCCTCCACTTT
CDR3: CASSVGDRDNSPLHF

J: TRBJ2-1
size: .
V: TRBV19
D: TRBD2
DNA: TGTGCCAGTAGTATTAAAGGTCTAGCGGGAAGTAAGCAGTTCTTC
CDR3: CASSIKGLAGSKQFF

J: TRBJ2-5
size: .
V: TRBV6-5
D: TRBD1
DNA: TGTGCCAGCAGACACCGGGACAGGGTCCAAGAGACCCAGTACTTC
CDR3: CASRHRDRVQETQYF

J: TRBJ2-3
size: .
V: TRBV6-6
D: TRBD2
DNA: TGTGCCACCAGGACTAGCGGGGGAACTGACACAGATACGCAGTATTTT
CDR3: CATRTSGGTDTDTQYF

J: TRBJ2-7
size: .
V: TRBV28
D: TRBD1
DNA: TGTGCCAGCAGCCCCCCGGGACAGGGCTCCTACGAGCAGTACTTC
CDR3: CASSPPGQGSYEQYF

J: TRBJ1-1
size: .
V: TRBV5-1
D: .
DNA: TGCGCCAGCAGCTTGGGACACTTCAGCACTGAAGCTTTCTTT
CDR3: CASSLGHFSTEAFF

J: TRBJ2-3
size: .
V: TRBV9
D: TRBD2
DNA: TGTGCCAGCAGCGTAGGGACTAGCGGGAGGACAGATACGCAGTATTTT
CDR3: CASSVGTSGRTDTQYF

J: TRBJ2-7
size: few
V: TRBV7-9
D: .
DNA: TGTGCCAGCAGCTTAGGGCCAGGCCGCTCCTACGAGCAGTACTTC
CDR3: CASSLGPGRSYEQYF